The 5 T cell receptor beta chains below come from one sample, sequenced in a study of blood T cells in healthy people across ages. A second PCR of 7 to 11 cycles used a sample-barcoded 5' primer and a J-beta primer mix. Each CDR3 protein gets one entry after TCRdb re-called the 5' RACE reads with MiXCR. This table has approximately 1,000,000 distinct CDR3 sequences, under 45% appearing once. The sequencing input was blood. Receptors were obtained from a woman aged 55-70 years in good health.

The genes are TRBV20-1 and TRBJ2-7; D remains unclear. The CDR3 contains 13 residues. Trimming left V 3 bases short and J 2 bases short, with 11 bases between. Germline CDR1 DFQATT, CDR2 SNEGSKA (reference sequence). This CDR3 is CSARWASTYEQYF. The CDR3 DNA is TGCAGTGCTAGGTGGGCCTCCACCTACGAGCAGTACTTC.

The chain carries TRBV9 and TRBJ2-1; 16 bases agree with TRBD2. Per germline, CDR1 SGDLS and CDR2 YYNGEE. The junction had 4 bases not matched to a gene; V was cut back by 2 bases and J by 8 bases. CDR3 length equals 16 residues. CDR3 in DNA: TGTGCCAGCAGCGTCGCCGGGACTAGCGGGAGGGATGAGCAGTTCTTC. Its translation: CASSVAGTSGRDEQFF. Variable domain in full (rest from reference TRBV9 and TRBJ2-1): DSGVTQTPKHLITATGQRVTLRCSPRSGDLSVYWYQQSLDQGLQFLIQYYNGEERAKGNILERFSAQQFPDLHSELNLSSLELGDSALYFCASSVAGTSGRDEQFFGPGTRLTVL.

This CDR3 is CASSSGGQATRAIQYF. CDR3 bases: TGTGCCAGCAGCTCTGGAGGGCAGGCCACCAGGGCCATTCAGTACTTC. V and J are TRBV7-9 and TRBJ2-7; D might be TRBD2 (6 bases). The tail of the sequence fits TRBJ2-4 better, so the J call may be wrong. The CDR3 extends over 16 amino acids. Per the germline V gene, CDR1 is SEHNR and CDR2 is FQNEAQ (reference sequence).

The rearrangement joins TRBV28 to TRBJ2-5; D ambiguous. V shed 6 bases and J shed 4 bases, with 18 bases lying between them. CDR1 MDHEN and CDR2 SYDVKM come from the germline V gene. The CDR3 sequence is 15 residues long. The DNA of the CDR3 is TGTGCCAGCAGCCCCTACCGCCAAGACGCAGAGACCCAGTACTTC. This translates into CASSPYRQDAETQYF.

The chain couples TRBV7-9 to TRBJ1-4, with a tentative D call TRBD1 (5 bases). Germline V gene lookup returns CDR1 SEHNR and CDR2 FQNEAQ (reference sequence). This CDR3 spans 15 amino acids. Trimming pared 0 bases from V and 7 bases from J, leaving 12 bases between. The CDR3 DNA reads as TGTGCCAGCAGCTTAGCGCAGGGCATAATTGAAAAACTGTTTTTT. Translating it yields CASSLAQGIIEKLFF.